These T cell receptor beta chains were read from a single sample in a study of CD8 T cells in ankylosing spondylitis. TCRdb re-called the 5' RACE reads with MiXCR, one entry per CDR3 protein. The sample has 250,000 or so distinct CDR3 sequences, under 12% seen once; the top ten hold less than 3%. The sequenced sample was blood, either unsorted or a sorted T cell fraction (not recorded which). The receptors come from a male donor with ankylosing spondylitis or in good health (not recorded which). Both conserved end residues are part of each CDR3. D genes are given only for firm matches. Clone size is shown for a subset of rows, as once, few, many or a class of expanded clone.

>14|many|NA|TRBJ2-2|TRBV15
CAIRTGANTGELFF
TGTGCCATCCGGACGGGGGCGAACACCGGGGAGCTGTTTTTT
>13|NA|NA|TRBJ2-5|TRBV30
CAWSAGISKTQYF
TGTGCCTGGAGTGCGGGCATTTCGAAGACCCAGTACTTC
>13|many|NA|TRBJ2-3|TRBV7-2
CASSRGSTDTQYF
TGTGCCAGCAGTCGTGGATCCACAGATACGCAGTATTTT
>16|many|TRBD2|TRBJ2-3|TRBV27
CASSSFSGATTDTQYF
TGTGCCAGCAGTTCGTTTAGCGGGGCTACCACAGATACGCAGTATTTT
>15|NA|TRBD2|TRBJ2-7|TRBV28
CASSLSAREGYEQYF
TGTGCCAGCAGTTTATCGGCACGGGAGGGATACGAGCAGTACTTC
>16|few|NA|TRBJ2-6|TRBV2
CASSEQGSSGANVLTF
TGTGCCAGCAGTGAACAGGGATCCTCTGGGGCCAACGTCCTGACTTTC
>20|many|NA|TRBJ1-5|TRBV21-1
CASSKPPQGAICTSNQPQHF
TGTGCCAGCAGCAAACCCCCGCAGGGGGCGATTTGTACGAGCAATCAGCCCCAGCATTTT
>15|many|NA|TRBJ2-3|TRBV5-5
CASSQGDVFTDTQYF
TGTGCCAGCAGCCAAGGAGATGTCTTCACAGATACGCAGTATTTT
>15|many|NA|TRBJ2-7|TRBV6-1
CASRARGVDAYEQYF
TGTGCCAGCAGGGCTAGGGGAGTGGACGCCTACGAGCAGTACTTC
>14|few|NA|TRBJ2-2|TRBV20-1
CSASAVANTGELFF
TGCAGTGCTAGTGCTGTCGCGAACACCGGGGAGCTGTTTTTT
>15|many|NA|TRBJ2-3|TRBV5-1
CASSYLFTGTDTQYF
TGCGCCAGCAGCTACCTCTTCACAGGCACAGATACGCAGTATTTT
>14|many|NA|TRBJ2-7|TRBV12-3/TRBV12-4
CASSASGPSYEQYF
TGTGCCAGCAGTGCATCGGGCCCCTCCTACGAGCAGTACTTC
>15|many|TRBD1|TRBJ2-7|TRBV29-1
CSAAGTGTFAYEQYF
TGCAGCGCCGCCGGGACAGGGACATTCGCCTACGAGCAGTACTTC
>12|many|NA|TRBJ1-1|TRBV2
CASSESRREAFF
TGTGCCAGCAGCGAAAGCAGGCGAGAAGCTTTCTTT
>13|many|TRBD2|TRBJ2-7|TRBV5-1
CASSRLASYEQYF
TGCGCCAGCAGTAGACTAGCCTCCTACGAGCAGTACTTC
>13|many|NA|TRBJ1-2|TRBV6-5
CASSYRGPDGYTF
TGTGCCAGCAGTTACCGGGGGCCGGATGGCTACACCTTC
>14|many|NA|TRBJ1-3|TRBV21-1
CASSKLGSGNTIYF
TGTGCCAGCAGCAAACTGGGTTCCGGAAACACCATATATTTT
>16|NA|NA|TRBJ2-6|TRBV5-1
CATSTDSRSGANVLTF
TGCGCCACCTCGACAGACTCCAGATCTGGGGCCAACGTCCTGACTTTC
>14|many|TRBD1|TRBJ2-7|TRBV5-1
CASTGTGERNEQYF
TGCGCCAGCACCGGGACAGGGGAAAGGAACGAGCAGTACTTC
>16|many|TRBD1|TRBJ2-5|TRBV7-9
CASSFHESTGQETQYF
TGTGCCAGCAGCTTCCACGAATCGACAGGGCAAGAGACCCAGTACTTC
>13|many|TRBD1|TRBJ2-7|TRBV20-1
CSASRDRGWEQYF
TGCAGTGCTTCCAGGGACAGGGGTTGGGAGCAGTACTTC
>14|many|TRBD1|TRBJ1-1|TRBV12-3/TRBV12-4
CASSATGGLTEAFF
TGTGCCAGCAGTGCGACAGGGGGTCTGACTGAAGCTTTCTTT
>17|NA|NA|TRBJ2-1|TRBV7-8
CASSLAAGRKFYNEQFF
TGTGCCAGCAGCTTAGCGGCCGGGCGGAAGTTTTACAATGAGCAGTTCTTC
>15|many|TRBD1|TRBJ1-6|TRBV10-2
CASRRGQSTNSPLHF
TGCGCCAGCAGAAGGGGACAGTCAACGAATTCACCCCTCCACTTT
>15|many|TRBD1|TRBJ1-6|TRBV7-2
CASSRDSLNNSPLHF
TGTGCCAGCAGCCGGGACAGCCTAAATAATTCACCCCTCCACTTT
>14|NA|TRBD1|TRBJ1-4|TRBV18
CASSPMTGSEKLFF
TGTGCCAGCTCACCAATGACAGGGAGTGAAAAACTGTTTTTT
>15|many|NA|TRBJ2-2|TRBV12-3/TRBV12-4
CASSSTLANTGELFF
TGTGCCAGCAGTTCGACACTAGCGAACACCGGGGAGCTGTTTTTT
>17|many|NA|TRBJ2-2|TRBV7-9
CASSLASGGANTGELFF
TGTGCCAGCAGCTTAGCATCTGGCGGTGCGAACACCGGGGAGCTGTTTTTT
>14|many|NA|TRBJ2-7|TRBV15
CATSDPGRYYEQYF
TGTGCCACCAGCGATCCGGGACGATACTACGAGCAGTACTTC
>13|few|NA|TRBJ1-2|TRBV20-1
CSVWDASSYGYTF
TGCAGTGTTTGGGACGCCTCCAGCTATGGCTACACCTTC
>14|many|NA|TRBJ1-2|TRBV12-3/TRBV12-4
CASSFSGPNYGYTF
TGTGCCAGCAGTTTTTCAGGGCCTAACTATGGCTACACCTTC
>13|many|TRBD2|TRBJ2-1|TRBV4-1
CASSSGRGVEQFF
TGCGCCAGCAGCTCCGGGAGGGGTGTTGAGCAGTTCTTC
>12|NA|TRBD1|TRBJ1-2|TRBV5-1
CASSGTVYGYTF
TGCGCCAGCAGCGGGACAGTCTATGGCTACACCTTC
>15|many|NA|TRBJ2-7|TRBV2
CASSERQGGPYEQYF
TGTGCCAGCAGTGAACGGCAGGGGGGCCCCTACGAGCAGTACTTC
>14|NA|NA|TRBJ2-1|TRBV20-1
CSANPQAEYNEQFF
TGCAGTGCTAACCCCCAAGCGGAATACAATGAGCAGTTCTTC
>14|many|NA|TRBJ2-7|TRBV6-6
CASSYDPRAYEQYF
TGTGCCAGCAGTTATGACCCAAGAGCCTACGAGCAGTACTTC
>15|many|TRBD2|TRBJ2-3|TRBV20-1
CSAPNGGAGEDTQYF
TGCAGTGCACCTAATGGGGGAGCGGGGGAGGATACGCAGTATTTT
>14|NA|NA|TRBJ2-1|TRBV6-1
CASSYAASGNEQFF
TGTGCCAGCAGTTACGCTGCTTCAGGCAATGAGCAGTTCTTC
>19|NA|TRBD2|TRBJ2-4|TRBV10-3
CTISLFGGEAQRGKNIQYF
TGTACCATCAGTTTATTTGGGGGGGAGGCCCAACGGGGCAAAAACATTCAGTACTTC
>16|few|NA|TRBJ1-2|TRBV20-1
CSAPSGYRRTNYGYTF
TGCAGTGCCCCATCTGGATACAGACGTACTAACTATGGCTACACCTTC
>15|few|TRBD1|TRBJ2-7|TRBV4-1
CASSQETGASYEQYF
TGCGCCAGCAGCCAAGAGACAGGGGCCTCCTACGAGCAGTACTTC
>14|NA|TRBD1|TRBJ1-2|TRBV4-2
CASGSGTGDYGYTF
TGTGCCAGCGGGTCCGGGACAGGGGACTATGGCTACACCTTC
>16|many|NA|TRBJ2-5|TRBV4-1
CASSQGPTGTGQGQYF
TGCGCCAGCAGCCAAGGCCCTACAGGGACGGGCCAGGGCCAGTACTTC
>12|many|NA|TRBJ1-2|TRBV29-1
CSVEDQALGYTF
TGCAGCGTTGAAGACCAGGCACTTGGCTACACCTTC
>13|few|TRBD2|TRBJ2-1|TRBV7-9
CASSLRLANEHFF
TGTGCCAGCAGCTTACGACTAGCGAATGAGCATTTCTTC
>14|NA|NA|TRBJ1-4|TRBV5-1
CASSLVPGNEKLFF
TGCGCCAGCAGCTTGGTTCCAGGGAATGAAAAACTGTTTTTT
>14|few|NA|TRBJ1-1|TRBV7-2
CASSLYRVNTEAFF
TGTGCCAGCAGCTTATACAGGGTGAACACTGAAGCTTTCTTT
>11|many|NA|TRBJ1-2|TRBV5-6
CASSLGEGYTF
TGTGCCAGCAGCTTGGGGGAGGGCTACACCTTC
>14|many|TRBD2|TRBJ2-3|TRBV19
CASSSGGAGDTQYF
TGTGCCAGTTCTAGCGGGGGGGCAGGAGATACGCAGTATTTT
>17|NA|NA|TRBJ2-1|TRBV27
CASSGRPKSSSYNEQFF
TGTGCCAGCAGTGGGCGGCCCAAATCTAGCTCCTACAATGAGCAGTTCTTC
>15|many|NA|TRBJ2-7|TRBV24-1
CATSDRDKKAIEQYF
TGTGCCACCAGTGACAGGGACAAGAAGGCTATCGAGCAGTACTTC
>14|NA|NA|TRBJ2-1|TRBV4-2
CASSQVRQGNEQFF
TGTGCCAGCAGCCAAGTGCGGCAGGGCAATGAGCAGTTCTTC